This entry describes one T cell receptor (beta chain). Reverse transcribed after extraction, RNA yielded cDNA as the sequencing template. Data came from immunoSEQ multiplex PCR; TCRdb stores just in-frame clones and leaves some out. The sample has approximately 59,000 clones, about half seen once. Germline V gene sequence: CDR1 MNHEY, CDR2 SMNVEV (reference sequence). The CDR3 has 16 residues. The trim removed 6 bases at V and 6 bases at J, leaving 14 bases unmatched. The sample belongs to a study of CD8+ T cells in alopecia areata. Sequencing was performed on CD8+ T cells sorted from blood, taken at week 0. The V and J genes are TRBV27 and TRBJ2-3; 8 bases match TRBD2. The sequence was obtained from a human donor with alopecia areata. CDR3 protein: CASSLIRLALPDTQYF. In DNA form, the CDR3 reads TGTGCCAGCAGCCTTATTCGACTAGCGCTTCCCGATACGCAGTATTTT.